The next 25 T cell receptor beta chains were all read from a single sample in a study of identical twins. TCRdb re-analysed the 5' RACE reads in MiXCR, keeping a single row per CDR3 protein. This table has a few hundred thousand distinct CDR3 sequences, roughly 9% appearing once. Material: naive T cells sorted from blood. These receptors all come from a woman in her fifties or sixties in good health.

This clonotype was counted only a few times. The V call is TRBV10-3, the J call TRBJ2-5; maybe TRBD1 (6 bases). Germline-derived CDR1 and CDR2 are ENHRY and SYGVKD. Trimming pared 3 bases from V and 2 bases from J, leaving 7 bases between. This CDR3 has 13 residues. DNA of the CDR3: TGTGCCATCAGTGACAGGGGTCAAGAGACCCAGTACTTC. It codes for CAISDRGQETQYF.

The chain has TRBV7-9 and TRBJ2-7; D ambiguous. The V end was cut by 3 bases, the J end by 5 bases, with 14 bases between. There are 14 residues in the CDR3. Germline CDR1 is SEHNR and CDR2 is FQNEAQ (reference sequence). CDR3 bases: TGTGCCAGCAGCTTCGGCTATTTGGCGAACGAGCAGTACTTC. Its protein is CASSFGYLANEQYF.

In its sample, this clonotype was seen a few times. The chain is built from TRBV29-1 and TRBJ2-1; 9 bases align to TRBD2. J lost 4 bases, V lost 6 bases, and 7 bases had no gene match. The V gene's germline CDR1 is SQVTM and CDR2 ANQGSEA. The CDR3 length is 14 residues. The CDR3 region is CSVTGTSIYNEQFF. In DNA, the CDR3 is TGCAGCGTCACCGGGACTAGCATTTACAATGAGCAGTTCTTC.

This clonotype was counted only a few times. The gene calls are TRBV20-1 and TRBJ2-3, with D possibly matching TRBD2 (5 bases). The CDR3 spans 18 residues. V gave up 1 base and J gave up 8 bases, with 28 bases separating them. Germline CDR1 and CDR2: DFQATT and SNEGSKA (reference sequence). The CDR3 nucleotides are TGCAGTGCTAGAGTGTTGACTACCGTTCCGGATGCCAGTGGTACGCAGTATTTT. It specifies CSARVLTTVPDASGTQYF.

The rearrangement links TRBV25-1 to TRBJ2-5; 7 bases map to TRBD2. CDR1 and CDR2 (germline): MGHDK, SYGVNS. V shed 6 bases and J 6 bases; nucleotides not matched to a gene: 7. CDR3 length: 13 residues. The DNA for the CDR3 is TGTGCCAGCAGCGCGGGAGCCCGTCAGACCCAGTACTTC. It specifies CASSAGARQTQYF. Full variable domain (rest looked up from reference TRBV25-1 and TRBJ2-5): EADIYQTPRYLVIGTGKKITLECSQTMGHDKMYWYQQDPGMELHLIHYSYGVNSTEKGDLSSESTVSRIRTEHFPLTLESARPSHTSQYLCASSAGARQTQYFGPGTRLLVL.

This clonotype was found a few times. V usage is TRBV9 and J usage is TRBJ2-3, with TRBD2 matching over 7 bases. In germline, CDR1 is SGDLS, CDR2 YYNGEE. With 0 bases clipped from V and 3 bases from J, the junction kept 7 bases outside the gene matches. This CDR3 has 16 amino acids. DNA for the CDR3: TGTGCCAGCAGCGTAGCAGATGCGGGAGATACAGATACGCAGTATTTT. It yields the protein CASSVADAGDTDTQYF.

Concerning this clonotype: A much larger clone lies one base from this, so it may be a read error. Written as DNA, the CDR3 is TGTGCCAGCAGCTTATATGAGATTTTCGACAATGAGCAGTTCTTC. It codes for CASSLYEIFDNEQFF. The J gene is TRBJ2-1, the V gene TRBV7-2; D is undetermined. Trimming shortened V by 2 bases and J by 5 bases, and 13 bases separated the two germline ends. CDR1 is SGHTA, CDR2 FQGNSA, per germline. The CDR3 is made up of 15 amino acids.

This chain uses TRBV11-2 with TRBJ2-7, with 7 positions matching TRBD2. Germline V lookup: CDR1 SGHAT, CDR2 FQNNGV. The CDR3 length is 15 residues. Germline trimming cut 2 bases from V and 4 bases from J; bases unmatched to any gene: 8. The CDR3 DNA sequence: TGTGCCAGCAGCTTATCCGGGAGGTTAGGATACGAGCAGTACGTC. Amino acid sequence: CASSLSGRLGYEQYV.

Ten or more counts support this clonotype. This chain joins TRBV29-1 and TRBJ2-3; either TRBD1 or TRBD2 may fit D (5 bases each). This CDR3 has 12 residues. V was pared by 6 bases and J by 3 bases, with 10 bases between. In germline, CDR1 is SQVTM, CDR2 ANQGSEA. The CDR3 loop is CSVGPATDTQYF. The CDR3, as DNA: TGCAGCGTGGGACCCGCGACAGATACGCAGTATTTT.

This clonotype was seen more than once but under ten times. This rearrangement joins TRBV6-1 to TRBJ2-4; D may be TRBD1 or TRBD2 (5 bases each). V lost 1 base, J lost 8 bases, and 12 bases lay in between. The germline V gene encodes CDR1 MNHNS and CDR2 SASEGT. The CDR3 runs 14 residues. CDR3 sequence reads: CASSEGNRGDIQYF. The CDR3 bases are TGTGCCAGCAGTGAAGGGAATCGAGGGGACATTCAGTACTTC.

This clonotype was observed at least ten times. Sequence at one end of the junction differs from germline and may be a read error. The chain has TRBV5-1 and TRBJ2-1, with D unclear. The germline CDR1 and CDR2 sequences are SGHRS and YFSETQ. This CDR3 has 12 amino acids. The DNA of the CDR3 is TGTGCCAGCAGCCTTGGGCAAAATGAGCAGTTCTTC. It is translated as CASSLGQNEQFF.

This clonotype was observed many times. The rearrangement links TRBV3-1 to TRBJ1-2, with D perhaps TRBD1 (6 bases). Looked up from germline, CDR1 is LGHDT and CDR2 is YNNKEL (reference sequence). The CDR3 is 15 amino acids. V was pared by 5 bases and J by 4 bases, with 17 bases between. The CDR3 loop reads CASSTRTVLSYGYTF. The CDR3 bases are TGTGCCAGCAGCACCCGGACAGTTCTTAGCTATGGCTACACCTTC.

This clonotype came up a few times. The chain joins TRBV29-1 to TRBJ1-2, with TRBD1 identical over 9 bases. V dropped 4 bases and J dropped 13; count of bases not matched to a gene: 4. Germline CDR1 is SQVTM and CDR2 is ANQGSEA. The CDR3 length is 10 residues. This CDR3 is CSVGDRVGTF. The CDR3 DNA reads as TGCAGCGTTGGGGACAGGGTGGGCACCTTC.

The chain uses TRBV6-5 and TRBJ2-7; either TRBD1 or TRBD2 may fit D (6 bases each). The CDR3 is 16 residues long. Germline CDR1 is MNHEY and CDR2 is SVGAGI. V shed 0 bases and J shed 2 bases, with 14 bases lying between them. CDR3: CASSYSRRDKTYEQYF. The CDR3 DNA follows: TGTGCCAGCAGTTACTCGAGGCGGGACAAGACCTACGAGCAGTACTTC.

The chain couples TRBV11-3 to TRBJ2-3; tentatively, D is TRBD1 or TRBD2 (5 bases each). Germline lookup yields CDR1 SGHNT and CDR2 YENEEA. The ends were cut back, 4 bases at V and 9 bases at J, with 14 bases in the middle. The length of the CDR3 is 13 residues. The CDR3 DNA sequence: TGTGCCAGCAGCTCCCTCAGTCGGGGCACGCAGTATTTT. It translates to CASSSLSRGTQYF.

This clonotype was counted ten times or more. V and J are TRBV5-1 and TRBJ2-3, with 11 bases lining up with TRBD2. CDR1 SGHRS and CDR2 YFSETQ come from the germline V gene. This CDR3 contains 18 residues. With 4 bases clipped from V and 0 bases from J, the junction kept 10 bases outside the gene matches. The CDR3 sequence: CASSRTGTSGSSTDTQYF. DNA of the CDR3: TGCGCCAGCAGCCGCACCGGGACTAGCGGATCTAGCACAGATACGCAGTATTTT.

The CDR3 sequence: CSASVPMPSEQFF. Here the CDR3 DNA reads TGCAGTGCTAGCGTCCCAATGCCTAGTGAGCAGTTCTTC. The chain carries TRBV20-1 and TRBJ2-1; D unclear. CDR3 length: 13 residues. Germline assignment: CDR1 DFQATT and CDR2 SNEGSKA (reference sequence). The germline V and J ends were trimmed by 3 bases and 9 bases, with 15 bases remaining between them.

This clonotype was observed many times. This sequence joins TRBV5-6 and TRBJ2-4, with 8 bases that match TRBD1. The CDR3 runs 14 residues. Germline values: CDR1 SGHDT, CDR2 YYEEEE. V gave up 0 bases and J gave up 8 bases; unmatched junction bases: 4. The CDR3 DNA sequence: TGTGCCAGCAGCTTGGGGACAGGGAAAGACATTCAGTACTTC. This sequence encodes CASSLGTGKDIQYF.

The chain carries TRBV28 and TRBJ1-1; the D gene is possibly TRBD1 (5 bases). Germline loops: CDR1 MDHEN, CDR2 SYDVKM. The CDR3 sequence is 13 residues long. V lost 6 bases and J lost 12, with 20 bases in between. This chain's CDR3 is CASSLGGDEKTFF. CDR3 nucleotide sequence: TGTGCCAGCAGCCTAGGCGGGGACGAGAAGACTTTCTTT.

This clonotype was detected many times. The chain employs TRBV5-1 and TRBJ2-7, with TRBD1 identical over 7 bases. The CDR3 extends over 14 amino acids. Germline CDR1 is SGHRS and CDR2 is YFSETQ. The V and J ends lost 4 bases and 3 bases, in that order; junction bases with no gene match: 7. CDR3 nucleotides: TGCGCCAGCAGCCCCTCGGGACAGATCTACGAGCAGTACTTC. The encoded protein is CASSPSGQIYEQYF.

This clonotype was found a few times. The chain joins TRBV7-9 to TRBJ2-1; D is perhaps TRBD2 (6 bases). The CDR3 length is 14 residues. Trimming left V 3 bases short and J 4 bases short, with 10 bases between. Germline CDR1 reads SEHNR; CDR2 reads FQNEAQ (reference sequence). Here the CDR3 DNA reads TGTGCCAGCAGCTTCGGACTATCTTACAATGAGCAGTTCTTC. This sequence encodes CASSFGLSYNEQFF. Full variable domain (rest looked up from reference TRBV7-9 and TRBJ2-1): DTGVSQNPRHKITKRGQNVTFRCDPISEHNRLYWYRQTLGQGPEFLTYFQNEAQLEKSRLLSDRFSAERPKGSFSTLEIQRTEQGDSAMYLCASSFGLSYNEQFFGPGTRLTVL.

In this sample, this clonotype turned up many times. This sequence joins TRBV15 and TRBJ1-3, with 10 bases fitting TRBD1. Germline lookup yields CDR1 LNHNV and CDR2 YYDKDF (reference sequence). There are 16 residues in the CDR3. V lost 6 bases to trimming and J lost 4 bases; unmatched junction nucleotides: 9. The CDR3 loop reads CATSSGTGVSGNTIYF. As DNA, the CDR3 is TGTGCCACCAGTTCCGGGACAGGGGTATCGGGAAACACCATATATTTT.

This clonotype appeared a few times. The chain is built from TRBV4-1 and TRBJ2-7; a weak D match, TRBD1 (5 bases). Per germline, CDR1 MGHRA and CDR2 YSYEKL. This CDR3 region has 17 residues. V lost 0 bases and J 5 bases, leaving 20 bases between the germline ends. The CDR3 coding sequence is TGCGCCAGCAGCCAAGAAGCTTTCACGGAAGGGGTCCACGAGCAGTACTTC. Residues: CASSQEAFTEGVHEQYF.

The rearrangement joins TRBV24-1 to TRBJ2-5; 10 bases are shared with TRBD1. Germline V gene data show CDR1 as KGHDR and CDR2 as SFDVKD. The CDR3 has 16 amino acids. V gave up 3 bases and J gave up 5 bases; unmatched junction bases: 8. The CDR3 nucleotides are TGTGCCACCAGTGATGCCGGACAGGGGGGTTCGGAGACCCAGTACTTC. This sequence encodes CATSDAGQGGSETQYF.

The chain links TRBV28 to TRBJ2-7; 7 bases are a match to TRBD1. CDR3 length: 14 amino acids. Unmatched junction bases numbered 9, after V lost 6 bases and J lost 4 bases. The germline V gene has CDR1 MDHEN and CDR2 SYDVKM. CDR3 protein: CASSRKDRRYEQYV. For the CDR3, the DNA is TGTGCCAGCAGCCGAAAGGACAGGCGGTACGAGCAGTACGTC.